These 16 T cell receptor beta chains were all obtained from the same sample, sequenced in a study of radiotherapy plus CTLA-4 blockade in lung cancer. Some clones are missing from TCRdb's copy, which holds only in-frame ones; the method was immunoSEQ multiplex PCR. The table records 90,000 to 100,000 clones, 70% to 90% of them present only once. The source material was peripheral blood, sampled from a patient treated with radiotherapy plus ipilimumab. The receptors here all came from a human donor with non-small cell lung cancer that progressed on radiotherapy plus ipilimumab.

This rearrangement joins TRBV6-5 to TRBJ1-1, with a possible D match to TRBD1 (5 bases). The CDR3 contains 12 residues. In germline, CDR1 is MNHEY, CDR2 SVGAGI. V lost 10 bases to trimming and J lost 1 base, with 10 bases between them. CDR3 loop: CANGHANTEAFF. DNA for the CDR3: TGTGCCAACGGACACGCGAACACTGAAGCTTTCTTT.

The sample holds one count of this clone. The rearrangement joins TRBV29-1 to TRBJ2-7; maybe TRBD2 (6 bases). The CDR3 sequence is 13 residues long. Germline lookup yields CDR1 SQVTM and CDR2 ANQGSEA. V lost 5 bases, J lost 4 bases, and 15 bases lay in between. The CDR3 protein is CSVLIRGFYEQYF. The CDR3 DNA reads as TGCAGCGTTTTGATCCGGGGGTTTTACGAGCAGTACTTC.

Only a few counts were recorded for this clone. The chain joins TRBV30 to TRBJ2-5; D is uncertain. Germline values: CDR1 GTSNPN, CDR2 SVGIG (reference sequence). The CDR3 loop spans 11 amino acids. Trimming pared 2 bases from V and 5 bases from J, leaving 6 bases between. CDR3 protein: CAWSTMETQYF. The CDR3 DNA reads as TGTGCCTGGAGTACTATGGAGACCCAGTACTTC.

The CDR3 spells CASSGPGQGIYEQYF. The CDR3 DNA reads TGTGCCAGCAGTGGCCCGGGACAGGGCATATACGAGCAGTACTTC. This chain links TRBV6-6 with TRBJ2-7; the match to TRBD1 covers 9 bases. Germline trimming cut 5 bases from V and 4 bases from J; bases unmatched to any gene: 9. CDR3 length equals 15 residues. Germline V CDR1 and CDR2: MNHNY, SVGAGI (reference sequence).

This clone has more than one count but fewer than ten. The CDR3 region has the DNA TGTGCCAGCTCACCATCAATAGATCAGCCCCAGCATTTT. Encoded protein: CASSPSIDQPQHF. The V gene is TRBV18, the J gene TRBJ1-5, with unresolved D. The CDR3 has 13 residues. Germline CDR1 and CDR2: KGHSH and LQKENI. The germline V and J ends were trimmed by 2 bases and 5 bases, with 7 bases remaining between them.

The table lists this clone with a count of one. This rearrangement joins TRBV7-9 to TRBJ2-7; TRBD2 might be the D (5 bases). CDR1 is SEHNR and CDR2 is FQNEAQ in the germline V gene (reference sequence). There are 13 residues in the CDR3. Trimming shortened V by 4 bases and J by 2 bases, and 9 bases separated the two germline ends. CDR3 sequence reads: CASSSEATYEQYF. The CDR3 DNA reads TGTGCCAGCAGCTCGGAGGCGACCTACGAGCAGTACTTC.

The CDR3 is CASSSYAGVRDTQYF. The CDR3 DNA follows: TGTGCCAGCAGTTCTTACGCGGGAGTAAGAGATACGCAGTATTTT. The V gene is TRBV28, the J gene TRBJ2-3; TRBD2 matches at 7 bases. Germline CDR1 reads MDHEN; CDR2 reads SYDVKM. The CDR3 spans 15 residues. V trimming: 4 bases; J trimming: 5 bases; junction bases outside the gene matches: 9.

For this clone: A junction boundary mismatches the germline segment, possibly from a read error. Here the CDR3 DNA reads TGTGCCAGCAGCGCCTGGACAGGGAACTCTGAAGCTTTCTTT. Its translation is CASSAWTGNSEAFF. The J gene is TRBJ1-1, the V gene TRBV9; 8 bases align to TRBD1. Germline CDR1 is SGDLS and CDR2 is YYNGEE. CDR3 size: 14 residues.

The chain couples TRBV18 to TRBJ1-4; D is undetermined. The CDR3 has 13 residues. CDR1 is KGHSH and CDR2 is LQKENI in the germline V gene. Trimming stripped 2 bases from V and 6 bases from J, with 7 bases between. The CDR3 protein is CASSPGSYEKLFF. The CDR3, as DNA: TGTGCCAGCTCACCAGGGAGTTATGAAAAACTGTTTTTT.

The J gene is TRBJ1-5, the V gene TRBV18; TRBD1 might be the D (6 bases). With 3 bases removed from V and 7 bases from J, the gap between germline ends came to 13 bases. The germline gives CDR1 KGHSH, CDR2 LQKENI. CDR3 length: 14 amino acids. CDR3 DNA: TGTGCCAGCTCACCCGTGGACAGATCCCAGCCCCAGCATTTT. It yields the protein CASSPVDRSQPQHF.

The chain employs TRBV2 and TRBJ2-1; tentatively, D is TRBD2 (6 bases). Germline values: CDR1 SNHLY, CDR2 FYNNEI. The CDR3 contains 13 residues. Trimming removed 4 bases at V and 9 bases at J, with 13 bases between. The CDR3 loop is CASSVTGAGEQFF. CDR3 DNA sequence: TGTGCCAGCAGTGTAACGGGAGCGGGTGAGCAGTTCTTC.

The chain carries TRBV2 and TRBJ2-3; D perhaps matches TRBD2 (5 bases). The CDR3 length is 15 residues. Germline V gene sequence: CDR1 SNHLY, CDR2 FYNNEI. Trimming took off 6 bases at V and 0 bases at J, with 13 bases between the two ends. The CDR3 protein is CASRAMLASTDTQYF. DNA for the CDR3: TGTGCCAGCAGGGCGATGCTAGCTAGCACAGATACGCAGTATTTT. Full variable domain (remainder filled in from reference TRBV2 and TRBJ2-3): EPEVTQTPSHQVTQMGQEVILRCVPISNHLYFYWYRQILGQKVEFLVSFYNNEISEKSEIFDDQFSVERPDGSNFTLKIRSTKLEDSAMYFCASRAMLASTDTQYFGPGTRLTVL.

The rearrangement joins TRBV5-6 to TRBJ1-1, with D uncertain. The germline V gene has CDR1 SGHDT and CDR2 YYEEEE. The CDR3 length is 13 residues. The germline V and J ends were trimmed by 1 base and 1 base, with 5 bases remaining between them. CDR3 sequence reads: CASSLTRNTEAFF. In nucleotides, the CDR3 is TGTGCCAGCAGCTTGACGAGGAACACTGAAGCTTTCTTT.

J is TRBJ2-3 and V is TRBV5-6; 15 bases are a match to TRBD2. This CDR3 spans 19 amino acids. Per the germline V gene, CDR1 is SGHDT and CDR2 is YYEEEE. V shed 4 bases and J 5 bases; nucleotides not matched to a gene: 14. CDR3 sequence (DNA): TGTGCCAGCAGCACTGCTAAAGGACTAGCGGGAGGGCAGAGAGATACGCAGTATTTT. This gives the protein CASSTAKGLAGGQRDTQYF. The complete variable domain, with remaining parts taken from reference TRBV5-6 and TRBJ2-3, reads DAGVTQSPTHLIKTRGQQVTLRCSPKSGHDTVSWYQQALGQGPQFIFQYYEEEERQRGNFPDRFSGHQFPNYSSELNVNALLLGDSALYLCASSTAKGLAGGQRDTQYFGPGTRLTVL.

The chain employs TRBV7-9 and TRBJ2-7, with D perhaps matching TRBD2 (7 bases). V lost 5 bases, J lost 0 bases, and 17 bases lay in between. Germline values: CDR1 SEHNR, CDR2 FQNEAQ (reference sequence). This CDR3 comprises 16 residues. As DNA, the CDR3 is TGTGCCAGCAGCCCCTCCACGGGGGGCAGCTCCTACGAGCAGTACTTC. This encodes CASSPSTGGSSYEQYF.

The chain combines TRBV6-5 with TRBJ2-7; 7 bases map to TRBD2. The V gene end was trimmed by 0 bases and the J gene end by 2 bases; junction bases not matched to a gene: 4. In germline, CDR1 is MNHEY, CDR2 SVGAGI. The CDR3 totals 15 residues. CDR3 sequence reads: CASSYSRLAPYEQYF. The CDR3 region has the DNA TGTGCCAGCAGTTACTCGAGACTAGCACCCTACGAGCAGTACTTC.